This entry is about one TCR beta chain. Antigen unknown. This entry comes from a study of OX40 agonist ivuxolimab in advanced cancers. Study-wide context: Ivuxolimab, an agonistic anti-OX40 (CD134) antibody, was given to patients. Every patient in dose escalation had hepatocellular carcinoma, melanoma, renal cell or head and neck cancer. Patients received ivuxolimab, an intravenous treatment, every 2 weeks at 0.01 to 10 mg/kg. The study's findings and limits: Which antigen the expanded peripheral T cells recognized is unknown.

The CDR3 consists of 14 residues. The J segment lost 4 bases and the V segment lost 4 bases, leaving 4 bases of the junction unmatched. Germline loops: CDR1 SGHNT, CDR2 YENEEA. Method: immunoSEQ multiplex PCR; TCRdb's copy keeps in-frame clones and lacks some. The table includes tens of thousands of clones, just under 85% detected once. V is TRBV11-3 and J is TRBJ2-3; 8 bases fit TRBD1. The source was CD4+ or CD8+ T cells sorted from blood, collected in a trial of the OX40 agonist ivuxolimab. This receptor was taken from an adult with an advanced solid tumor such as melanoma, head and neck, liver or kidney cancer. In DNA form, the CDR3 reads TGTGCCAGCAGCTCCGGACAGGGCTCAGATACGCAGTATTTT. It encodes CASSSGQGSDTQYF.